Listed here are 7 T cell receptor beta chains from one sample, sequenced in a study of T-cell reconstitution after alpha-beta-depleted transplantation in children (dated by TCRdb to the mid-2010s). What the treatment or condition label conveys for this sample: allogeneic hematopoietic cell transplantation with graft depleted of TCRalphabeta T cells and CD19 B cells. Libraries were prepared through PCR. The sequencing machine was an Illumina HiSeq 2500. Molecular barcoding was employed in the preparation of TCR libraries, with unique molecular identifiers being used to normalize TCRbeta repertoire quantification. Through fastp at Q25 and MiXCR, TCRdb rebuilt clones from the public reads, retaining in-frame beta chains. Every entry covers one CDR3 protein and lists the most common genes and DNA from its rows. The sample table holds hundreds of thousands of distinct CDR3 sequences, of which roughly 10% were seen once. Of the sample, 23% falls within the top ten clones.

The source was peripheral blood, collected 180 days after TCRalphabeta/CD19-depleted stem cell transplant. The receptors were sampled from a male patient under 10 years old who had a stem cell transplant for chronic granulomatous disease, so the T cells may come from the graft donor.

This clonotype was picked up many times. The V gene is TRBV11-2, the J gene TRBJ2-7; the D is unclear. Germline V gene data show CDR1 as SGHAT and CDR2 as FQNNGV. This CDR3 is built from 14 residues. V lost 0 bases, J lost 4 bases, and 10 bases lay in between. The CDR3 loop reads CASSLDLAGYEQYF. The CDR3 nucleotides read TGTGCCAGCAGCTTAGATTTGGCTGGATACGAGCAGTACTTC.

Ten or more counts support this clonotype. The V and J genes are TRBV28 and TRBJ2-3; 7 nucleotides line up with TRBD1. Losses at the gene ends were 6 bases for V and 7 bases for J; bases not matched to a gene: 7. CDR1 MDHEN and CDR2 SYDVKM come from the germline V gene. This CDR3 has 13 residues. The CDR3 is CASRPDRANTQYF. CDR3 bases: TGTGCCAGCAGGCCAGACAGGGCAAATACGCAGTATTTT. Looking up the rest from reference TRBV28 and TRBJ2-3 gives the full variable domain: DVKVTQSSRYLVKRTGEKVFLECVQDMDHENMFWYRQDPGLGLRLIYFSYDVKMKEKGDIPEGYSVSREKKERFSLILESASTNQTSMYLCASRPDRANTQYFGPGTRLTVL.

This clonotype came up many times. This chain joins TRBV27 and TRBJ1-4; unclear D gene. CDR1 and CDR2 from the germline V gene are MNHEY and SMNVEV (reference sequence). V shed 0 bases and J shed 3 bases, with 8 bases lying between them. The CDR3 is 15 amino acids. This CDR3 is CASSLSPRANEKLFF. In nucleotides, the CDR3 is TGTGCCAGCAGTTTATCCCCGAGGGCTAATGAAAAACTGTTTTTT.

A few counts support this clonotype. The chain recombines TRBV19 with TRBJ2-1, with TRBD2 matching 9 bases. The CDR3 sequence is 16 residues long. V gave up 1 base and J gave up 2 bases; unmatched junction bases: 3. Germline CDR1 LNHDA, CDR2 SQIVND (reference sequence). The CDR3 region has the DNA TGTGCCAGTAGTATAGCTGCGGGGGGGCCCTACAATGAGCAGTTCTTC. Amino acid sequence: CASSIAAGGPYNEQFF.

To note about this clonotype: A much larger clone sits a single nucleotide away, making a read error possible. The rearrangement uses TRBV7-8 and TRBJ1-5; D may be TRBD1 (6 bases). Germline CDR1 SGHVS, CDR2 FQNEAQ. The CDR3 has 14 residues. CDR3 in amino acids: CASSLVGRGQPQLF. The CDR3 DNA reads TGTGCCAGCAGCTTAGTTGGCAGGGGCCAGCCCCAGCTTTTT.

In this sample, this clonotype turned up many times. The chain's CDR3 is CASSQGFANTGELFF. The CDR3 DNA is TGTGCCAGCAGCCAGGGGTTCGCGAACACCGGGGAGCTGTTTTTT. The J gene is TRBJ2-2, the V gene TRBV28; D may be TRBD1 (6 bases). CDR3 length: 15 residues. Trimming took off 6 bases at V and 0 bases at J, with 11 bases between the two ends. Per the germline V gene, CDR1 is MDHEN and CDR2 is SYDVKM.

This clonotype was observed many times. This chain links TRBV20-1 with TRBJ2-6; D unresolved. With 0 bases removed from V and 0 bases from J, the gap between germline ends came to 6 bases. In germline, CDR1 is DFQATT, CDR2 SNEGSKA (reference sequence). CDR3 size: 15 residues. The CDR3 nucleotides are TGCAGTGCTAGAGATAAGAGCTCTGGGGCCAACGTCCTGACTTTC. Translating it yields CSARDKSSGANVLTF.